This T cell receptor beta chain was captured in a study of CD4 T cells in relation to SARS-CoV-2 and coronaviruses. Trimming shortened V by 2 bases and J by 8 bases, and 10 bases separated the two germline ends. The germline V gene encodes CDR1 LGHNA and CDR2 YSLEER. The CDR3 has 14 residues. Unexposed donor CD4+ T cells date from about 2011-2018, before the COVID-19 pandemic. The cells were cultured for about ten days before CD4+ T cells were isolated. Worth noting for this clone: Its antigen is still unknown.

The assay was immunoSEQ multiplex PCR, and TCRdb's table has in-frame clones only and misses some. The sample consists of about 27,000 clones, around 78% of them appearing once. This sequence joins TRBV4-3 and TRBJ1-6, with unresolved D. The TCR was taken from a human donor in good health. The sequencing input was CD4+ T cells from PBMCs, cultured in vitro. The CDR3 is CASSQKVGDSPLHF. CDR3 sequence (DNA): TGCGCCAGCAGCCAAAAAGTCGGGGATTCACCCCTCCACTTT.